This note documents a single T cell receptor beta chain sequence. Its cognate antigen has yet to be identified. There are no base qualities to consult, and no much larger clone falls within one base. The immunoSEQ Assay, a bias-controlled multiplex PCR, was used to amplify TCRbeta CDR3 regions from genomic DNA. Regarding the original processing steps: The number of nucleated cells in each sample was estimated from the amplification of reference gene primers within the assay. To quantify the absolute abundance of each unique TCRbeta CDR3 rearrangement, sequence reads were collapsed and filtered. For each sample, productive Simpson clonality was calculated as the square root of Simpson's diversity index over productive rearrangements. Not all clones reach the TCRdb copy of this immuneACCESS table, which keeps in-frame sequences only. Checked studies attribute under half of the gap to unresolved V genes and leave the rest unexplained. Clonal size and the V and J genes are those of that table, whereas D and trimming came from the DNA. Counted in this sample were approximately 280,000 clones; around 89% of them appeared once. The ten largest clones take up about 4.6% of the sample.

The sample originates from a study of blood T cell repertoires in COVID-19 (dated by TCRdb to about 2020). Turning to the overall study: Collaborator samples came from the United States, Italy and Spain and covered acute and convalescent phases of COVID-19. The prospective study material was composed of cDNA or gDNA derived from T cells, B-cell-depleted T cells, or PBMCs. The dataset comprised deeply sampled blood TCRbeta repertoires from subjects exposed to, actively infected with, or recovered from COVID-19. The repertoires were released in a freely available public database meant as a resource for research on the immune response to SARS-CoV-2. Samples were obtained from the ongoing ImmuneRACE study (first 160 participants) and from over 1,000 subjects provided by 6 global collaborators. Sample metadata almost always included a de-identified subject ID, COVID-19 status, age in years and sex. HLA class I and class II types, where available, came from metadata supplied by the sample provider rather than from assay-based typing.

The study at large found these results: How much clinical and demographic metadata was included differed by source and by participant, and the metadata was provided uncurated.

Each collaborating institution followed its own protocols to collect whole blood in K2EDTA tubes. For TCRbeta analysis, collaborator samples were shipped as frozen whole blood, as isolated PBMCs, or as DNA extracted from either sample type. V sheds 0 bases and J sheds 0 bases, leaving 9 bases between their ends. CDR3 length: 15 amino acids, cysteine to phenylalanine. Only the CDR3 portion is preserved as DNA: 45 bases, with reading frame beginning at the first base. In the germline V gene, CDR1 corresponds to SGDLS and CDR2 to YYNGEE. The chain uses TRBV9 and TRBJ1-1, with an unclear D gene assignment. The TCR sequence derives from a man between 40 and 49 years old with acute or convalescent COVID-19. The material sequenced was peripheral blood. The DNA reads as follows: TGTGCCAGCAGCGTAGTGGGGAGCATGAACACTGAAGCTTTCTTT. Translation gives CASSVVGSMNTEAFF. With the rest looked up from the reference TRBV9 and TRBJ1-1 genes rather than sequenced, the full variable domain is DSGVTQTPKHLITATGQRVTLRCSPRSGDLSVYWYQQSLDQGLQFLIQYYNGEERAKGNILERFSAQQFPDLHSELNLSSLELGDSALYFCASSVVGSMNTEAFFGQGTRLTVV.